This TCR beta chain was profiled in a study of T cell repertoires in cytomegalovirus infection. Regarding the study as a whole: Clonotype analysis showed dominance of the ex vivo response by HLA-C-restricted CMV-specific TCR beta clonotypes.

To note about this clonotype: Its target is unknown.

MiXCR, applied by TCRdb to the reads, yields one record per CDR3 protein. In the table there are about 190,000 distinct CDR3 sequences, about a tenth of which are singletons. Germline V gene data show CDR1 as MDHEN and CDR2 as SYDVKM. The CDR3 spans 14 residues. J lost 4 bases, V lost 6 bases, and 2 bases had no gene match. The rearrangement uses TRBV28 and TRBJ2-1; 11 nucleotides align to TRBD2. The sequence was collected from a human donor in good health (CMV status not recorded). Some clones in this sample may be carry-over from other donors' samples. The specimen was PBMCs. CDR3 sequence reads: CASRSSGGYNEQFF. The CDR3, as DNA: TGTGCCAGCAGATCTAGCGGGGGGTACAATGAGCAGTTCTTC.